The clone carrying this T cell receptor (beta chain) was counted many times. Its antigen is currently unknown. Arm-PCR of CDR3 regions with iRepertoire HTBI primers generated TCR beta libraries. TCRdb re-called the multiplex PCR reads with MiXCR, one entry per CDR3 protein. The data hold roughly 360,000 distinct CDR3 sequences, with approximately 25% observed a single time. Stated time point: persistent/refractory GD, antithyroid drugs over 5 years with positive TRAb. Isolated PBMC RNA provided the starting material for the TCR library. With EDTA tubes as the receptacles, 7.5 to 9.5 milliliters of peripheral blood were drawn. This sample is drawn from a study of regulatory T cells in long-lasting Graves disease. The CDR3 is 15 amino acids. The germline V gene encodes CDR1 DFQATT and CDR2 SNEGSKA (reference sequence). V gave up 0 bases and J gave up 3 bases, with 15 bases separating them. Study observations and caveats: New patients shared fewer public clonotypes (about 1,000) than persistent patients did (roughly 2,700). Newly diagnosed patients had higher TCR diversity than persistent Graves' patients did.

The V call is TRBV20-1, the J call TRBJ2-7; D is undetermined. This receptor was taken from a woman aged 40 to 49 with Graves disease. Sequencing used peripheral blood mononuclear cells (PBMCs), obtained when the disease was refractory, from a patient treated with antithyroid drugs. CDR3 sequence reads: CSARDHGSLDYEQYF. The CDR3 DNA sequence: TGCAGTGCTAGAGATCACGGCAGCCTGGACTACGAGCAGTACTTC.